This T cell receptor (beta chain) stems from a study of CXCR3-negative and CXCR3-positive naive CD8 T cells. Across the whole study: Per library, roughly 1.4 +/- 0.3 million reads; 130 million to 150 million TRB reads overall.

Germline values: CDR1 SEHNR, CDR2 FQNEAQ (reference sequence). This CDR3 is built from 16 residues. Naive CD8+ T cells were CD45RO-CCR7+CD27+CD95-. The study's findings and limits: CXCR3-positive naive cells carried more hydrophobic TRB CDR3s than CXCR3-negative naive cells did. Cryopreserved cells partially lost CXCR3 expression, and fresh PBMCs were used in most assays.

Notes on this clonotype: Its specificity is unknown.

Through 5' RACE with UMI labels, the TRB cDNA libraries were prepared. TCRdb re-called the 5' RACE reads; one entry per CDR3 protein, DNA not given. Its table records approximately 88,000 distinct CDR3 sequences. The source of this sequence is a human donor in good health. Some clones in this sample may be carry-over from other donors' samples. Sequencing was carried out using naive CXCR3- CD8+ T cells from blood. Subset of the sample: CD45RO-CCR7+CD27+CD95- naive CD8+ T cells lacking CXCR3 (TNR3-). J is TRBJ2-7 and V is TRBV7-9; the D call from TCRdb, TRBD1, cannot be confirmed without DNA. The CDR3 spells CASSLHLGGASYEQYF.